This T cell receptor (beta chain) was identified in a study of blood T cell repertoires in COVID-19. Across the whole study: COVID-19 samples collected from the United States, Italy and Spain covered acute and convalescent phases. The cDNA or gDNA used as material had been derived from T cells, B-cell-depleted T cells, or PBMCs.

Two negative PCRs, clearance, or symptom resolution had been documented for recovered Cohort 3 donors. Under the authors' procedure: Reference gene primers were amplified, and this amplification served to estimate nucleated cell counts. Some clones are missing from TCRdb's copy, which holds only in-frame ones; the method was immunoSEQ multiplex PCR. Clone size and V and J calls were adopted from that table, with D and trimming inferred from the DNA. The profile shows about 250,000 clones, 70% to 90% of them singletons. CDR1 and CDR2 from the germline V gene are SGHAT and FQDESV (reference sequence). The CDR3 length is 14 residues. Unmatched junction bases numbered 6, after V lost 4 bases and J lost 7 bases.

The sample taken for sequencing was PBMCs or T cells enriched from blood (not recorded which). The TCR comes from a man aged 40-49 years who had recovered from COVID-19. V gene TRBV11-1 combines with J gene TRBJ2-7; 11 nucleotides align to TRBD1. The CDR3 nucleotides are TGTGCCAGCAGCTGGACAGGGGGCGCGGGTGAGCAGTACTTC. This encodes CASSWTGGAGEQYF.